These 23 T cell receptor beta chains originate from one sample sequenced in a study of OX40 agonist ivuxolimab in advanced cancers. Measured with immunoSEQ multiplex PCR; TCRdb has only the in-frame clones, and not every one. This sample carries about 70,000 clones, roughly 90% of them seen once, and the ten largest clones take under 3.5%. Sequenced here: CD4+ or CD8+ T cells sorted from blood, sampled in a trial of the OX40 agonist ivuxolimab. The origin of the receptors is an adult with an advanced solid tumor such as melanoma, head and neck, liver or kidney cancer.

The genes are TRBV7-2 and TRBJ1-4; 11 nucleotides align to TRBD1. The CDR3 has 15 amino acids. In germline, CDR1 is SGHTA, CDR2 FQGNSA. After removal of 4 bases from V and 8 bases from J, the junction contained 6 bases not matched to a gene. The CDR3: CASSWTGGRGEKLFF. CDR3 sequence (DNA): TGTGCCAGCAGCTGGACAGGGGGCCGAGGGGAAAAACTGTTTTTT.

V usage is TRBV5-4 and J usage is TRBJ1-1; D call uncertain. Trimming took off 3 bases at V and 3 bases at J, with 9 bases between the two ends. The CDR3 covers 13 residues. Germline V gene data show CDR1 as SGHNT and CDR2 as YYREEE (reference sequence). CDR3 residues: CASSSGWDTEAFF. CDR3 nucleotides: TGTGCCAGCAGCTCCGGATGGGACACTGAAGCTTTCTTT.

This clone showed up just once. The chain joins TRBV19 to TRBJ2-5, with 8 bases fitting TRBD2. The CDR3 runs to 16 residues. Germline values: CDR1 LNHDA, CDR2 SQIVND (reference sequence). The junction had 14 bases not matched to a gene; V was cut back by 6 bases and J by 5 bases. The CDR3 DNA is TGTGCCAGTAGCCCCGGGGGGGCCGGAGTTGTGGAGACCCAGTACTTC. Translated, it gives CASSPGGAGVVETQYF.

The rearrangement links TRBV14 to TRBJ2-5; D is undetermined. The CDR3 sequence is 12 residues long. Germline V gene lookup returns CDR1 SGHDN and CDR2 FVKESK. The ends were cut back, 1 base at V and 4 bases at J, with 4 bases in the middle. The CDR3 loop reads CASSQVGETQYF. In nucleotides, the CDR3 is TGTGCCAGCAGCCAAGTCGGAGAGACCCAGTACTTC. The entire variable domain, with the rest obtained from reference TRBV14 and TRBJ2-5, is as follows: EAGVTQFPSHSVIEKGQTVTLRCDPISGHDNLYWYRRVMGKEIKFLLHFVKESKQDESGMPNNRFLAERTGGTYSTLKVQPAELEDSGVYFCASSQVGETQYFGPGTRLLVL.

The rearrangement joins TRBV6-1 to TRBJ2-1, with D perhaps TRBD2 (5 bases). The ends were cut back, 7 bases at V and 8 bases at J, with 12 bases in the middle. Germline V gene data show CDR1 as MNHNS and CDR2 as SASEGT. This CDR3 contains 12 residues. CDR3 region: CASTTPGYEQFF. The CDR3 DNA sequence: TGTGCCAGCACCACACCGGGGTATGAGCAGTTCTTC.

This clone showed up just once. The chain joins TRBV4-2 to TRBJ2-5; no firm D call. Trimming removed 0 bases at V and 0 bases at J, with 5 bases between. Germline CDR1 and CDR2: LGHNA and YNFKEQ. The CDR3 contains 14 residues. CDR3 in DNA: TGTGCCAGCAGCCAAGAGTTAGACCAAGAGACCCAGTACTTC. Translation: CASSQELDQETQYF.

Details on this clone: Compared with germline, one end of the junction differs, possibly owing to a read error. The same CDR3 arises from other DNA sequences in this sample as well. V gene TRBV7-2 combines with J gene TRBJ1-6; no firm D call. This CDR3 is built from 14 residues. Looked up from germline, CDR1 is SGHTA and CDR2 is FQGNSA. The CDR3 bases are TGCGCCAGCAGCTCGACGGCTTATAATTCACCCCTCCACTTT. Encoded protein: CASSSTAYNSPLHF. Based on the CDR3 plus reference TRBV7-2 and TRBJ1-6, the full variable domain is GAGVSQSPSNKVTEKGKDVELRCDPISGHTALYWYRQSLGQGLEFLIYFQGNSAPDKSGLPSDRFSAERTGGSVSTLTIQRTQQEDSAVYLCASSSTAYNSPLHFGNGTRLTVT.

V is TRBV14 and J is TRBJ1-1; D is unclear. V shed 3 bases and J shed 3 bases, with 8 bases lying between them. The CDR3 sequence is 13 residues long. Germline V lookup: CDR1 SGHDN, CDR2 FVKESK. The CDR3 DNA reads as TGTGCCAGCAGCCAGGGGATTTACACTGAAGCTTTCTTT. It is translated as CASSQGIYTEAFF. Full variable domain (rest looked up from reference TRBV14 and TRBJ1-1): EAGVTQFPSHSVIEKGQTVTLRCDPISGHDNLYWYRRVMGKEIKFLLHFVKESKQDESGMPNNRFLAERTGGTYSTLKVQPAELEDSGVYFCASSQGIYTEAFFGQGTRLTVV.

The chain's CDR3 is CASSVREEQFF. As DNA, the CDR3 is TGTGCCAGCAGCGTACGGGAAGAGCAGTTCTTC. The chain is built from TRBV9 and TRBJ2-1; a possible D gene is TRBD2 (5 bases). V was clipped by 1 base and J by 10 bases, with 6 bases between them. The CDR3 covers 11 residues. The germline gives CDR1 SGDLS, CDR2 YYNGEE.

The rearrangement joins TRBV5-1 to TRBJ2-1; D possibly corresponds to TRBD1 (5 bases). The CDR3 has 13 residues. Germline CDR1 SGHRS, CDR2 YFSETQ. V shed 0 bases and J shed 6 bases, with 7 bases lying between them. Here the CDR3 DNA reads TGCGCCAGCAGCTTGGATCAGGGCAATGAGCAGTTCTTC. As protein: CASSLDQGNEQFF.

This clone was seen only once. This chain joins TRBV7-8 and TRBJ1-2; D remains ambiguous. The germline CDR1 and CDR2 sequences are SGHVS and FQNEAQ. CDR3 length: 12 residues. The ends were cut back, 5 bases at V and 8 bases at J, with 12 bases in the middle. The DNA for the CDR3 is TGTGCCAGCAGCCCCCTGGTGGGAGGCTACACCTTC. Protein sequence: CASSPLVGGYTF.

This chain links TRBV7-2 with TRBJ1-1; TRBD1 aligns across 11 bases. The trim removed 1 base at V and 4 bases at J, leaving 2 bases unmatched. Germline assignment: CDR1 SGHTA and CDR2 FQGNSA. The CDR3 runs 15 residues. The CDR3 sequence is CASSLGTGGITEAFF. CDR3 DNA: TGTGCCAGCAGCTTAGGGACAGGGGGCATCACTGAAGCTTTCTTT. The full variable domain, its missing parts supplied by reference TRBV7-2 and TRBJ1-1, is GAGVSQSPSNKVTEKGKDVELRCDPISGHTALYWYRQSLGQGLEFLIYFQGNSAPDKSGLPSDRFSAERTGGSVSTLTIQRTQQEDSAVYLCASSLGTGGITEAFFGQGTRLTVV.

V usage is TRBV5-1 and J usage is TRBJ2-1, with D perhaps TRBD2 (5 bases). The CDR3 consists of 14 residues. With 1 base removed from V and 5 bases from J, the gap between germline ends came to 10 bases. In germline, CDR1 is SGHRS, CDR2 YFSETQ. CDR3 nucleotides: TGCGCCAGCAGCTTGCGGCTAGCCAACAATGAGCAGTTCTTC. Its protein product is CASSLRLANNEQFF.

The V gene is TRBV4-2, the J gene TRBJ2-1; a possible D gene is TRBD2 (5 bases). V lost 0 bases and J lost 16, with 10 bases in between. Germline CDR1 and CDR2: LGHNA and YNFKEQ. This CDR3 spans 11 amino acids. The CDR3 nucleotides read TGTGCCAGCAGCCAAGAAGCGGCCCAATTCTTC. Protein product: CASSQEAAQFF.

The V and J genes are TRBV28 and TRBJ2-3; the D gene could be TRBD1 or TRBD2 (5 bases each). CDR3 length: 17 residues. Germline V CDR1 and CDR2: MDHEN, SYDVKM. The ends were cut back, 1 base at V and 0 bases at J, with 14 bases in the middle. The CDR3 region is CASSLSYGAASTDTQYF. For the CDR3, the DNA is TGTGCCAGCAGTTTATCCTACGGGGCGGCCAGCACAGATACGCAGTATTTT.

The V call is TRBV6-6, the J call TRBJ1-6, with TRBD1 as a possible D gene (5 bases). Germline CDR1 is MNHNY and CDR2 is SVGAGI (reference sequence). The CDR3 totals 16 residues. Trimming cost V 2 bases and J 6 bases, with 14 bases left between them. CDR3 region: CASSYGPRGSNSPLHF. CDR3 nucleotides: TGTGCCAGCAGTTACGGCCCAAGGGGCTCTAATTCACCCCTCCACTTT.

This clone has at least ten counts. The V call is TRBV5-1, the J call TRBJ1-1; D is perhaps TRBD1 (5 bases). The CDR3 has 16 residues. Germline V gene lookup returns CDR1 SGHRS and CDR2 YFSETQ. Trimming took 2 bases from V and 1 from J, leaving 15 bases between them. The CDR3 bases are TGCGCCAGCAGCTTTAGAAGGGGTCCGGCGAACACTGAAGCTTTCTTT. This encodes CASSFRRGPANTEAFF.

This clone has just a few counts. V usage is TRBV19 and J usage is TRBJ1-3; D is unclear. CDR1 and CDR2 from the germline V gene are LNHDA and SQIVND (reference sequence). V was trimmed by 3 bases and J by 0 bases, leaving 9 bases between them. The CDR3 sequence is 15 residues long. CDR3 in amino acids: CASSMGMNSGNTIYF. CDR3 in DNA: TGTGCCAGTAGTATGGGAATGAACTCTGGAAACACCATATATTTT.

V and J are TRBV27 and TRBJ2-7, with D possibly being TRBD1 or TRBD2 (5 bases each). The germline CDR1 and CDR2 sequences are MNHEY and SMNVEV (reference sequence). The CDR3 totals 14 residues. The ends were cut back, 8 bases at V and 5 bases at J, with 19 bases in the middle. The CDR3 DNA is TGTGCCAGCCGCTATGCCGGGACGGCCGACGAGCAGTACTTC. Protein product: CASRYAGTADEQYF.

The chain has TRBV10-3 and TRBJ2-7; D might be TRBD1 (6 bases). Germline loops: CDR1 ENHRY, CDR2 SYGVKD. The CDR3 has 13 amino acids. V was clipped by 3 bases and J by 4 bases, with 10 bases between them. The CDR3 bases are TGTGCCATCAGTGACCGGACAGATTACGAGCAGTACTTC. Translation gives CAISDRTDYEQYF.

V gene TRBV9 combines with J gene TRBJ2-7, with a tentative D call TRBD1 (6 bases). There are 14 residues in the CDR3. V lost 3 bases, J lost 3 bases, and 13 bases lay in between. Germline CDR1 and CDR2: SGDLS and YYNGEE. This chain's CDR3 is CASSGDTDRYEQYF. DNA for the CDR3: TGTGCCAGCAGCGGGGACACCGACCGCTACGAGCAGTACTTC.

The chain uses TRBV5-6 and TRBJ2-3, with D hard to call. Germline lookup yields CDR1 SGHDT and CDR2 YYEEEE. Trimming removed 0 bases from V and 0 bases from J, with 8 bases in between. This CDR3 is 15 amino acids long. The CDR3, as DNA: TGTGCCAGCAGCTTGGTACAGAGTAGCACAGATACGCAGTATTTT. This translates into CASSLVQSSTDTQYF.

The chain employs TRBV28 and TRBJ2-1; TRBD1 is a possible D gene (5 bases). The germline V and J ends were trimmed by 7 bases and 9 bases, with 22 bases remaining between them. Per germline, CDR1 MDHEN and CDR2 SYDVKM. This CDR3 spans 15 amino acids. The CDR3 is CASTRGGRVFFEQFF. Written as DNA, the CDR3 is TGTGCCAGCACCCGCGGTGGCAGGGTTTTTTTTGAGCAGTTCTTC.